The T cell receptor (beta chain) under discussion was sequenced for a study of lymphopenia after photon versus proton radiotherapy (dated by TCRdb to the late 2010s). Turning to the overall study: Photon and proton radiation therapy were compared by the study for their immunological effects in patients with gastrointestinal tumors who developed high-grade lymphopenia. The cohort included 20 patients with gastrointestinal tumors who developed lymphopenia after receiving either photon or proton therapy. The goal of the study was to describe how the two radiation modalities differ in their effects on the immune system.

This clone was found a few times. The antigen it binds to is not known. No base-level quality is on record; no much larger clone is a single base apart. The library was obtained by the immunoSEQ multiplex PCR assay. T cell repertoires were profiled with deep sequencing of rearranged TCR beta loci together with multiparametric flow cytometry. TCRdb mirrors the immuneACCESS table, restricted to in-frame sequences. Some clones are absent from its copies; in checked studies, under half trace to an unresolved V gene, and the reason for the others is unknown. For this sample there are about 83,000 clones; around four fifths appear just once. Of the sample, over 1.1% falls within the top ten clones. Study-wide conclusions, independent of this receptor: The survival association was assessed only in patients who died, and better survival with proton therapy was presented by the authors as a possibility rather than a demonstrated result. Across the cohort, an inverse correlation was found between a larger post-nadir drop in TCR diversity and overall survival time among patients who died. Proton-treated patients stayed relatively stable during treatment, while photon-treated patients lost naive T cells and TCR diversity and gained effector/memory populations. After the lymphocyte count nadir, repertoires from photon-treated patients showed oligoclonal expansion, particularly of CD8+ Temra cells, and this expansion drove the decline in diversity.

Sample: peripheral blood, taken from a patient treated with proton-based radiotherapy. The clonotype originates from a man aged 55-75 years with pancreatic cancer.

The CDR3 in this case is CSVLREGTEAFF. The nucleotide sequence reads as follows: TGCAGCGTTCTCAGGGAGGGCACTGAAGCTTTCTTT. In this chain, TRBV29-1 is recombined with TRBJ1-1; 5 matching bases give a weak D call of TRBD1. The CDR3 has 12 amino acids, counting the end cysteine and phenylalanine. The CDR3 DNA has 36 bases and is translated from base 1. V drops 5 bases and J drops 4 bases, leaving 11 bases in between. CDR1 SQVTM and CDR2 ANQGSEA are derived from the germline V gene.